Sequencing of this T cell receptor beta chain was carried out in a study of cytomegalovirus exposure and HLA in healthy donors. General observations from the study: Reportedly, fewer N-insertions than the roughly 690-donor mean appeared in an Asian-associated ancestry cluster in a later analysis.

Primers: 60 Vbeta forward and 13 Jbeta reverse. The data were produced by immunoSEQ multiplex PCR, yet TCRdb's version contains in-frame clones alone and is incomplete. The top ten clones hold under 6.5% of a sample with 85,000 to 120,000 clones, roughly 76% of them seen once. Note on this clone: Its antigen is unidentified.

This CDR3 is built from 14 residues. Germline assignment: CDR1 MDHEN and CDR2 SYDVKM. Between the trimmed V and J ends, which lost 3 bases and 5 bases, there was a span of 11 bases. The gene calls are TRBV28 and TRBJ1-5; perhaps TRBD1 as D (6 bases). Sequencing used PBMCs. The TCR was taken from a woman aged 45 to 65 in good health and CMV-seropositive. The CDR3 region has the DNA TGTGCCAGCAGTTTCCCGGCAGGGGATCAGCCCCAGCATTTT. Protein product: CASSFPAGDQPQHF.